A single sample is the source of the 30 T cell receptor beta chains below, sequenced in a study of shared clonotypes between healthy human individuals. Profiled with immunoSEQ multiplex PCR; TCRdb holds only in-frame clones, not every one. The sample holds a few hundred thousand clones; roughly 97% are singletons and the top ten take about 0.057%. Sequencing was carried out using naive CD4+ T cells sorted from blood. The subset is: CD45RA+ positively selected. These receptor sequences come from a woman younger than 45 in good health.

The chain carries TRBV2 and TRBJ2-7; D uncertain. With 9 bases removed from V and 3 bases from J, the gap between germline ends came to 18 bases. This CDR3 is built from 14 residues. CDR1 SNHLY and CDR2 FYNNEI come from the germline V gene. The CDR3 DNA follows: TGTGCCAGTTCTTTGGACGGTAGAAGCTACGAGCAGTACTTC. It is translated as CASSLDGRSYEQYF. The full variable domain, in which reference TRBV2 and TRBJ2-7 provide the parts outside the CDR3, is EPEVTQTPSHQVTQMGQEVILRCVPISNHLYFYWYRQILGQKVEFLVSFYNNEISEKSEIFDDQFSVERPDGSNFTLKIRSTKLEDSAMYFCASSLDGRSYEQYFGPGTRLTVT.

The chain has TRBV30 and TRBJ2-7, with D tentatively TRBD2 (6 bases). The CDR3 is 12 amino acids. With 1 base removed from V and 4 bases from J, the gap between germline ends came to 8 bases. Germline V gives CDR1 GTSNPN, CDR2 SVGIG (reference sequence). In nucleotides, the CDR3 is TGTGCCTGGAGTGAGGCGGGGTACGAGCAGTACTTC. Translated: CAWSEAGYEQYF.

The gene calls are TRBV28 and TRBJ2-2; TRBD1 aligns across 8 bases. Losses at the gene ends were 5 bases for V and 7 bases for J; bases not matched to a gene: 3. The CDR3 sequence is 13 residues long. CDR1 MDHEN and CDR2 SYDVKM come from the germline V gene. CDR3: CASSQTGGGELFF. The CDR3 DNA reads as TGTGCCAGCAGTCAAACAGGGGGCGGGGAGCTGTTTTTT.

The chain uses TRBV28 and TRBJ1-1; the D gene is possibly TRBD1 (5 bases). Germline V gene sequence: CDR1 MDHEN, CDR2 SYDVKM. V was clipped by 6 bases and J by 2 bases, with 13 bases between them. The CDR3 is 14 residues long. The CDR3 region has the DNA TGTGCCAGCAGCTCCAACGGGGGTAACACTGAAGCTTTCTTT. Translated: CASSSNGGNTEAFF.

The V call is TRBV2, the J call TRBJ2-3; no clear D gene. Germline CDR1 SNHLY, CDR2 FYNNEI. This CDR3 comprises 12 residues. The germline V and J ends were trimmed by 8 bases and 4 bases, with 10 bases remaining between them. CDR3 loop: CASGVPPDTQYF. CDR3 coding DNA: TGTGCCAGCGGCGTACCCCCAGATACGCAGTATTTT. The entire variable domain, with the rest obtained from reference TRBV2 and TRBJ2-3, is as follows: EPEVTQTPSHQVTQMGQEVILRCVPISNHLYFYWYRQILGQKVEFLVSFYNNEISEKSEIFDDQFSVERPDGSNFTLKIRSTKLEDSAMYFCASGVPPDTQYFGPGTRLTVL.

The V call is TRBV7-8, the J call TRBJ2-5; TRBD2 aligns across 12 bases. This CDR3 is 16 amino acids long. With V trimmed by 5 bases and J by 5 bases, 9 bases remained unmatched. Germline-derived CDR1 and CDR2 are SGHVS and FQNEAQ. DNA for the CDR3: TGTGCCAGCAGCCCGCGACTAGCGGGAGCGGGCGAGACCCAGTACTTC. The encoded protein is CASSPRLAGAGETQYF.

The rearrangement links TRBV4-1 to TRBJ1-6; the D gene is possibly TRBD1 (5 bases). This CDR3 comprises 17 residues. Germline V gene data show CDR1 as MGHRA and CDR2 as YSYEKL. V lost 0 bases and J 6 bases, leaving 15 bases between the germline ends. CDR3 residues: CASSQEELQVLNSPLHF. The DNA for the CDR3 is TGCGCCAGCAGCCAAGAAGAACTACAGGTCCTTAATTCACCCCTCCACTTT.

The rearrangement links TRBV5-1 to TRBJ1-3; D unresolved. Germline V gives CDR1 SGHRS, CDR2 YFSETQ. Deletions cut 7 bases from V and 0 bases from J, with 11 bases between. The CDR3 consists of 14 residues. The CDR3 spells CASATDHSGNTIYF. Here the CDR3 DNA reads TGCGCCAGCGCGACGGATCACTCTGGAAACACCATATATTTT.

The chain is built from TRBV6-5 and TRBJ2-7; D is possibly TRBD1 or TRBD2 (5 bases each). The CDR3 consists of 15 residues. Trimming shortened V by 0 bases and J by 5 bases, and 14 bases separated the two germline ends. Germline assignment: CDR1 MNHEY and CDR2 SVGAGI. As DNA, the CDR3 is TGTGCCAGCAGTTACTCGGGGGACCGCCTCCACGAGCAGTACTTC. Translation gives CASSYSGDRLHEQYF.

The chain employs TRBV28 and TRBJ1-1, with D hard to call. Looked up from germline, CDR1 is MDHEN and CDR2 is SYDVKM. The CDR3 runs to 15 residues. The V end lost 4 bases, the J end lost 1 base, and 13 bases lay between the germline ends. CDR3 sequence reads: CASSSSGSQNTEAFF. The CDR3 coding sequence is TGTGCCAGCAGTTCCAGTGGCAGCCAGAACACTGAAGCTTTCTTT.

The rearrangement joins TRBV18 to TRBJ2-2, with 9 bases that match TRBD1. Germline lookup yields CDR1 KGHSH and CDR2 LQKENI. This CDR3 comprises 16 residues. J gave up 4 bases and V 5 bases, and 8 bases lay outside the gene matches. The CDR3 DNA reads TGTGCCAGCTCAGCACAGGGGGCAAGGTCCACCGGGGAGCTGTTTTTT. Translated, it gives CASSAQGARSTGELFF.

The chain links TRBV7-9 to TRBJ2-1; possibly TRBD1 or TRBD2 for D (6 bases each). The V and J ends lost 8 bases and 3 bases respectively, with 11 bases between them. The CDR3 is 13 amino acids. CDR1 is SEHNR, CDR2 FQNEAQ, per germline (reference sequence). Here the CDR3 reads CASSGGHYNEQFF. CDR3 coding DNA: TGTGCCAGCTCCGGGGGCCACTACAATGAGCAGTTCTTC.

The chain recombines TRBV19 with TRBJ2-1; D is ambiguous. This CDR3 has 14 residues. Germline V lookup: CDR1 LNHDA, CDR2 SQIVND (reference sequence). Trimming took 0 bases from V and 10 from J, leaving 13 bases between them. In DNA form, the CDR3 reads TGTGCCAGTAGTATAGATCCCCGGTCCTGGGAGCAGTTCTTC. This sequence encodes CASSIDPRSWEQFF.

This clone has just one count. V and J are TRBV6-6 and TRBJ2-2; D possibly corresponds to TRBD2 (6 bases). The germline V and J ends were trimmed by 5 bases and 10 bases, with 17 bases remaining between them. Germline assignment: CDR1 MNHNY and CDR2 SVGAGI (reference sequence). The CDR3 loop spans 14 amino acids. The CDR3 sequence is CASSDGGGLAELFF. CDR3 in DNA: TGTGCCAGCAGTGACGGGGGAGGCCTTGCGGAGCTGTTTTTT.

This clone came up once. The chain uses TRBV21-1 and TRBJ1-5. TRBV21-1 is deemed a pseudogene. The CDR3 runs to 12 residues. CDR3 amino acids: CASRIRYQPQHF. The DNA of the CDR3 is TGTGCCAGCAGAATACGGTATCAGCCCCAGCATTTT.

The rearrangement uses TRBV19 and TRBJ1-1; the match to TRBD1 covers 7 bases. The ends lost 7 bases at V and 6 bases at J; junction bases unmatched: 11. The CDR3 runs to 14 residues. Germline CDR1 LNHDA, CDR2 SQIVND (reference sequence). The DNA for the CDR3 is TGTGCCAGTACCCCGACAGGGCCGGGAGCTGAAGCTTTCTTT. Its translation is CASTPTGPGAEAFF.

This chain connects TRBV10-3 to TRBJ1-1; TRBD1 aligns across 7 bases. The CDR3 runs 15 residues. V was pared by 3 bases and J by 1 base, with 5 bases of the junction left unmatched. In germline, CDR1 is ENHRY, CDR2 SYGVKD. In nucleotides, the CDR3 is TGTGCCATCAGTGACCAGGGACAGAGGAACACTGAAGCTTTCTTT. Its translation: CAISDQGQRNTEAFF.

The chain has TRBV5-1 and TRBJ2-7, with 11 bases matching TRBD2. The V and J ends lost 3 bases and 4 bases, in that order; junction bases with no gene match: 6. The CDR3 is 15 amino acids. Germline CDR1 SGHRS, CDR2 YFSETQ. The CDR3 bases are TGCGCCAGCAGCTGGGGACTAGCGGTAGATTACGAGCAGTACTTC. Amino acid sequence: CASSWGLAVDYEQYF.

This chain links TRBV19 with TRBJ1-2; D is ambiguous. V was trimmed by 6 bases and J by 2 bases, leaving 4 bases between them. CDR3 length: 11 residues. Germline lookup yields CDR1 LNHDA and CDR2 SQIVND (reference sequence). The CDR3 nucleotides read TGTGCCAGTAGCTACAACTATGGCTACACCTTC. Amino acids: CASSYNYGYTF.

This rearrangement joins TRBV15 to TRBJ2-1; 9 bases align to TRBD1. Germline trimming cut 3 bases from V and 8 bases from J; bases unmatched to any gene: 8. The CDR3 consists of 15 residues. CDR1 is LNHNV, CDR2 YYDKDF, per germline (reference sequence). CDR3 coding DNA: TGTGCCACCAGCAGGACCGGGACAGGGAACTATGAGCAGTTCTTC. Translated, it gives CATSRTGTGNYEQFF.

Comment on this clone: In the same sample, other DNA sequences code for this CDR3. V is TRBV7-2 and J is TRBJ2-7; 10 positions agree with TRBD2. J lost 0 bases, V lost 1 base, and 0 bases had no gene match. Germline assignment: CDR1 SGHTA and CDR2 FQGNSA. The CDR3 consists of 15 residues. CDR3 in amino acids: CASSLGTSGSYEQYF. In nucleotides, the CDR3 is TGTGCCAGCAGCTTAGGGACTAGCGGCTCCTACGAGCAGTACTTC. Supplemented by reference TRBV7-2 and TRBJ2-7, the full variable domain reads GAGVSQSPSNKVTEKGKDVELRCDPISGHTALYWYRQSLGQGLEFLIYFQGNSAPDKSGLPSDRFSAERTGGSVSTLTIQRTQQEDSAVYLCASSLGTSGSYEQYFGPGTRLTVT.

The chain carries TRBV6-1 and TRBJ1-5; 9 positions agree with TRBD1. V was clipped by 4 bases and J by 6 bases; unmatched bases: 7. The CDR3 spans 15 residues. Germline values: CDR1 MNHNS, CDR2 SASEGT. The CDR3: CASSGGGTGSQPQHF. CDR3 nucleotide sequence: TGTGCCAGCAGTGGGGGTGGGACAGGGAGTCAGCCCCAGCATTTT.

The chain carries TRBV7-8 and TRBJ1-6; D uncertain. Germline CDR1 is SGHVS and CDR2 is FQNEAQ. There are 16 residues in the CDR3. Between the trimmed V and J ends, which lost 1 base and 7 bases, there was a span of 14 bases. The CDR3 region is CASSLGPNLVNSPLHF. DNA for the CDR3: TGTGCCAGCAGCTTAGGTCCGAACCTCGTCAATTCACCCCTCCACTTT.

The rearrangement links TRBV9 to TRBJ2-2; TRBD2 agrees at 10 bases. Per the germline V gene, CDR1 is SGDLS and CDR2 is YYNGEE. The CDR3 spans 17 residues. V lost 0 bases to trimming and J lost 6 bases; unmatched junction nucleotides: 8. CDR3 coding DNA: TGTGCCAGCAGCGTAGCCCGAGCGGGAGGGCCTTCCGGGGAGCTGTTTTTT. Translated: CASSVARAGGPSGELFF.

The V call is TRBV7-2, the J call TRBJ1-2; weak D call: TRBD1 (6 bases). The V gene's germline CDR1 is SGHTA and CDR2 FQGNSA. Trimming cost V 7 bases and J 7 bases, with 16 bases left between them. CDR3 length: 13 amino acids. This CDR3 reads CASTLLQGTGYTF. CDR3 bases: TGTGCCAGCACCCTCCTCCAGGGGACTGGCTACACCTTC.

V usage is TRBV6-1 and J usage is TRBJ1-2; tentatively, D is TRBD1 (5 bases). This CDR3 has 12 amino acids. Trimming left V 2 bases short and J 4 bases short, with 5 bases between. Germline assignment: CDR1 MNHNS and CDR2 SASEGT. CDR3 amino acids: CASSEQGYGYTF. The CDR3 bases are TGTGCCAGCAGTGAACAGGGCTATGGCTACACCTTC.

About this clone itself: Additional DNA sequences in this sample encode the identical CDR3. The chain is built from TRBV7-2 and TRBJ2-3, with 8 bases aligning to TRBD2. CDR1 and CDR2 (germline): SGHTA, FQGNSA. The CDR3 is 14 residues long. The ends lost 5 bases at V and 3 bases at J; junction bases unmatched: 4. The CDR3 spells CASSPGLATDTQYF. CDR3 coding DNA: TGTGCCAGCAGCCCAGGACTAGCTACAGATACGCAGTATTTT.

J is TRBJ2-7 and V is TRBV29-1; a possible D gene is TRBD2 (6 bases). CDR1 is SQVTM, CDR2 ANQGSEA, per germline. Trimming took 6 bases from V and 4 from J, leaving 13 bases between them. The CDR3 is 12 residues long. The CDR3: CSVRWGDYEQYF. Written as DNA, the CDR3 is TGCAGCGTGAGATGGGGGGATTACGAGCAGTACTTC.

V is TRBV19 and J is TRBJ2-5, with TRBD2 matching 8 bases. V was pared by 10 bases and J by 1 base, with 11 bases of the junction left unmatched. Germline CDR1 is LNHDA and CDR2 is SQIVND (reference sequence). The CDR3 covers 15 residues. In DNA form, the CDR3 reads TGTGCCACGAGACCGTCACTAGCGGCCCAAGAGACCCAGTACTTC. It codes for CATRPSLAAQETQYF.

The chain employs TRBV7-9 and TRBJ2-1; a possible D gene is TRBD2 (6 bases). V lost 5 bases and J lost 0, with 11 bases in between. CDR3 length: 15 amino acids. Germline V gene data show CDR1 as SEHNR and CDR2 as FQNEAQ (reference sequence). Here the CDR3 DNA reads TGTGCCAGCAGCCCGAGACTAGACTCCTACAATGAGCAGTTCTTC. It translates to CASSPRLDSYNEQFF.